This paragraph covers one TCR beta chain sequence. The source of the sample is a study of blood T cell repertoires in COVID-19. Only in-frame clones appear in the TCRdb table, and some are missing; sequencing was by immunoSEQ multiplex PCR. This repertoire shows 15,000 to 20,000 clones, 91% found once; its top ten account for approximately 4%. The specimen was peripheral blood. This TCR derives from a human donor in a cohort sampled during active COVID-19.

CDR3 nucleotide sequence: TGTGCCAGCAGCCGGTCGGGACAAGGAGCTTTCTTT. Protein product: CASSRSGQGAFF. The V and J genes are TRBV6-5 and TRBJ1-1; D perhaps matches TRBD1 (6 bases). V was cut by 6 bases and J by 10 bases, with 15 bases left in between. The CDR3 length is 12 residues. Germline CDR1 is MNHEY and CDR2 is SVGAGI.